This T cell receptor beta chain was captured in a study of cytomegalovirus exposure and HLA in healthy donors. Study-wide findings and caveats: Among the CMV-associated chains, three were confirmed in vitro as specific for CMV antigens.

Concerning this clone itself: Antigen unknown.

The germline CDR1 and CDR2 sequences are SGHVS and FQNEAQ. The germline V and J ends were trimmed by 3 bases and 6 bases, with 17 bases remaining between them. This CDR3 has 16 amino acids. Using immunoSEQ multiplex PCR, the repertoire was profiled, and TCRdb retains in-frame clones only, with some absent. The table lists 57,000 or so clones, 96% of them singletons. This TCR was sampled from a man younger than 35 in good health and CMV-seronegative. The genes are TRBV7-8 and TRBJ2-2; D might be TRBD1 (5 bases). The specimen sequenced was PBMCs. This CDR3 reads CASSFSQGPRSGELFF. CDR3 DNA sequence: TGTGCCAGCAGCTTCTCGCAGGGCCCGAGATCCGGGGAGCTGTTTTTT.